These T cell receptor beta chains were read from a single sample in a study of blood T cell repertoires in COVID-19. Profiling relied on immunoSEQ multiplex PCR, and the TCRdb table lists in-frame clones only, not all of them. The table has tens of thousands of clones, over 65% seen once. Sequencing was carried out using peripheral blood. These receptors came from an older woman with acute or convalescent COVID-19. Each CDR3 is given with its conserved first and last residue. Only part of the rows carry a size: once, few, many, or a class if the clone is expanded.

CASSWRGDPREHTF	TRBJ1-2	TRBV6-5	NA
CASTPGRGDYGYTF	TRBJ1-2	TRBV28	NA
CASSLTGTGGAKTEAFF	TRBJ1-1	TRBV7-9	NA
CASRYGTSRVEQYF	TRBJ2-7	TRBV6-5	NA
CATRWTGRPYNEQFF	TRBJ2-1	TRBV24-1	NA
CASSRSDRSPAGSTF	TRBJ1-2	TRBV19	few
CASPRGQGGTEAFF	TRBJ1-1	TRBV6-5	NA
CASRDRAISGNEKLFF	TRBJ1-4	TRBV2	NA
CASSQDRISGQSNEKLFF	TRBJ1-4	TRBV14	NA
CSGGSLNTEAFF	TRBJ1-1	TRBV29-1	NA
CASTMTGKEGTEAFF	TRBJ1-1	TRBV6-6	NA
CASSLDEGTTEAFF	TRBJ1-1	TRBV13	NA
CASSRDSNTGELFF	TRBJ2-2	TRBV11-1	NA
CASSQDRPSGRSDTQYF	TRBJ2-3	TRBV4-1	NA
CASSFRQTDTQYF	TRBJ2-3	TRBV6-5	NA
CASSRTSPTSAFSYEQYF	TRBJ2-7	TRBV28	few
CASSEAEPYGYTF	TRBJ1-2	TRBV2	many
CASSYLTRGGETQYF	TRBJ2-5	TRBV6-6	NA
CAWSGLAKYNEQFF	TRBJ2-1	TRBV30	NA
CSGDSSNEQFF	TRBJ2-1	TRBV29-1	NA
CASSAHSGTSTDTQYF	TRBJ2-3	TRBV9	NA
CASRMTGMNTEAFF	TRBJ1-1	TRBV5-1	NA
CASSILTSDTGELFF	TRBJ2-2	TRBV28	NA
CAWSLIGGPNF	TRBJ2-7	TRBV30	few
CASSLGAGGSGNTIYF	TRBJ1-3	TRBV7-8	NA
CASSLSSYTEAFF	TRBJ1-1	TRBV5-6	NA
CASSPYGAGSYTNEQFF	TRBJ2-1	TRBV6-6	NA
CASMVGNYRGSNQPQHF	TRBJ1-5	TRBV19	NA
CASSTHPSFTQETQYF	TRBJ2-5	TRBV7-2	few
CASSSSGGTKPQHF	TRBJ1-5	TRBV5-8	NA
CASRVPGGTGELFF	TRBJ2-2	TRBV6-5	NA
CASSYSVIAGHNEQFF	TRBJ2-1	TRBV6-5	NA
CASSSTGVSPLHF	TRBJ1-6	TRBV5-4	few
CASRWTGGNQPQHF	TRBJ1-5	TRBV6-5	NA
CASSLSPYSTDTQYF	TRBJ2-3	TRBV27	NA
CAISEVTLHGYTF	TRBJ1-2	TRBV10-3	NA
CASSFVRGGKTEAFF	TRBJ1-1	TRBV3-1/TRBV3-2	few
CASSPTSGSNNEQFF	TRBJ2-1	TRBV6-5	once
CASSVGVAGEQYF	TRBJ2-7	TRBV9	NA
CASSPGHLEGNGYTF	TRBJ1-2	TRBV23-1	NA
CASSPAGGTVMNTEAFF	TRBJ1-1	TRBV14	once
CASGWGEASNTEAFF	TRBJ1-1	TRBV12-5	NA
CASSLRGTGDSSSYNSPLHF	TRBJ1-6	TRBV7-3	NA
CASSPRRWNEQYF	TRBJ2-7	TRBV7-2	NA
CASSPTRAEKEKLFF	TRBJ1-4	TRBV18	NA
CASSLEPGSSYEQYF	TRBJ2-7	TRBV5-1	NA
CASSLVPIRLAGPNEQFF	TRBJ2-1	TRBV7-6	NA
CASSPRDRAHTEAFF	TRBJ1-1	TRBV3-1/TRBV3-2	once
CASMAPEGAREKLFF	TRBJ1-4	TRBV19	NA
CASSYGQGGSQHF	TRBJ1-5	TRBV11-2	few
CSASGARGPQNIQYF	TRBJ2-4	TRBV20-1	NA
CASSRGGSRETQYF	TRBJ2-5	TRBV28	once
CSASVDTHTDTQYF	TRBJ2-3	TRBV20-1	NA
CASSLATRNTGELFF	TRBJ2-2	TRBV5-1	NA
CASSQDRTSRFNEQFF	TRBJ2-1	TRBV4-2	NA
CASSAGSSTDTQYF	TRBJ2-3	TRBV7-2	NA